What follows are 29 T cell receptor beta chains derived from one specimen sequenced in a study of T cells in narcolepsy. Clones were read by immunoSEQ multiplex PCR, and TCRdb kept only the in-frame ones, dropping some. The table lists 30,000 or so clones, 80% to 90% of them singletons. Sequencing was done on a sample of CD45RA- memory CD4+ T cells from PBMCs. Receptors were obtained from a human donor with narcolepsy.

The chain links TRBV27 to TRBJ1-6; no reliable D call. Germline V gene sequence: CDR1 MNHEY, CDR2 SMNVEV (reference sequence). V was trimmed by 4 bases and J by 0 bases, leaving 7 bases between them. The CDR3 consists of 15 residues. The CDR3 here is CASSWVDSYNSPLHF. DNA for the CDR3: TGTGCCAGCAGTTGGGTGGACTCCTATAATTCACCCCTCCACTTT.

This chain uses TRBV11-1 with TRBJ1-1, with 8 bases aligning to TRBD1. This CDR3 comprises 14 residues. Looked up from germline, CDR1 is SGHAT and CDR2 is FQDESV (reference sequence). The J segment lost 5 bases and the V segment lost 2 bases, leaving 4 bases of the junction unmatched. The CDR3 sequence: CASSLPTGGTEAFF. The CDR3 DNA reads TGTGCCAGCAGCTTACCCACAGGGGGAACTGAAGCTTTCTTT.

The chain has TRBV27 and TRBJ1-5; perhaps TRBD1 as D (5 bases). CDR1 MNHEY and CDR2 SMNVEV come from the germline V gene (reference sequence). The V gene lost 3 bases and the J gene lost 1 base, with 16 bases spanning the gap. The CDR3 has 17 residues. The CDR3 DNA follows: TGTGCCAGCAGTTTCATGGCAGGGCTACAAAGCAATCAGCCCCAGCATTTT. Translation gives CASSFMAGLQSNQPQHF.

The chain links TRBV2 to TRBJ1-1; unclear D gene. Per the germline V gene, CDR1 is SNHLY and CDR2 is FYNNEI. Between the trimmed V and J ends, which lost 5 bases and 8 bases, there was a span of 6 bases. The CDR3 contains 10 residues. The CDR3 DNA is TGTGCCAGCAGTATCCAGGAAGCTTTCTTT. Residues: CASSIQEAFF.

This clone was observed once. The V call is TRBV9, the J call TRBJ2-2; no definite D call. This CDR3 comprises 14 residues. The V gene's germline CDR1 is SGDLS and CDR2 YYNGEE. V was clipped by 0 bases and J by 7 bases, with 10 bases between them. CDR3 protein: CASSVDLPHGELFF. CDR3 DNA sequence: TGTGCCAGCAGCGTAGACCTCCCGCACGGGGAGCTGTTTTTT. The whole variable domain, remainder taken from reference TRBV9 and TRBJ2-2, is DSGVTQTPKHLITATGQRVTLRCSPRSGDLSVYWYQQSLDQGLQFLIQYYNGEERAKGNILERFSAQQFPDLHSELNLSSLELGDSALYFCASSVDLPHGELFFGEGSRLTVL.

This clone came up once. V gene TRBV10-1 combines with J gene TRBJ2-5; D perhaps matches TRBD2 (6 bases). CDR1 and CDR2 (germline): WNHNN, SYGVQD (reference sequence). This CDR3 is built from 13 residues. The germline V and J ends were trimmed by 5 bases and 4 bases, with 11 bases remaining between them. The CDR3 DNA is TGCGCCAGCAGTCGAAAGGGAGGAGAGACCCAGTACTTC. It encodes CASSRKGGETQYF.

CDR3 residues: CSSGNTYEQYF. The CDR3 DNA is TGCAGCTCCGGGAATACCTACGAGCAGTACTTC. The chain recombines TRBV29-1 with TRBJ2-7, with D possibly matching TRBD2 (5 bases). The V gene lost 8 bases and the J gene lost 2 bases, with 10 bases spanning the gap. This CDR3 contains 11 residues. Germline V CDR1 and CDR2: SQVTM, ANQGSEA.

This chain connects TRBV30 to TRBJ2-7; TRBD1 is a possible D gene (5 bases). This CDR3 region has 14 residues. The V end lost 0 bases, the J end lost 2 bases, and 11 bases lay between the germline ends. Looked up from germline, CDR1 is GTSNPN and CDR2 is SVGIG (reference sequence). DNA for the CDR3: TGTGCCTGGAGTGTACCAGGGCAAACCTACGAGCAGTACTTC. Translated: CAWSVPGQTYEQYF.

The chain carries TRBV4-2 and TRBJ2-3, with 10 bases lining up with TRBD2. Losses at the gene ends were 0 bases for V and 7 bases for J; bases not matched to a gene: 10. CDR1 and CDR2 from the germline V gene are LGHNA and YNFKEQ. The CDR3 extends over 17 amino acids. The CDR3 is CASSQDLAGALGNTQYF. The CDR3 coding sequence is TGTGCCAGCAGCCAAGATCTAGCGGGGGCCTTGGGAAATACGCAGTATTTT.

This clone was counted between two and nine times. Other nucleotide sequences in the sample specify the same CDR3. The genes are TRBV6-1 and TRBJ1-4, with 7 bases lining up with TRBD1. Per the germline V gene, CDR1 is MNHNS and CDR2 is SASEGT. V shed 4 bases, J shed 8 bases, and the junction held 4 bases outside the gene matches. This CDR3 is built from 13 residues. The CDR3 is CASSVGQDEKLFF. CDR3 sequence (DNA): TGTGCCAGCAGTGTTGGACAGGACGAAAAACTGTTTTTT.

This rearrangement joins TRBV5-1 to TRBJ2-2; the match to TRBD1 covers 8 bases. CDR3 length: 15 amino acids. The V gene end was trimmed by 4 bases and the J gene end by 4 bases; junction bases not matched to a gene: 6. Germline assignment: CDR1 SGHRS and CDR2 YFSETQ. The CDR3 spells CASSPGQGATGELFF. The CDR3 DNA reads TGCGCCAGCAGCCCAGGACAGGGCGCCACCGGGGAGCTGTTTTTT.

The chain uses TRBV4-1 and TRBJ2-5; 14 bases map to TRBD2. CDR3 size: 16 residues. The V and J ends lost 5 bases and 4 bases, in that order; junction bases with no gene match: 6. The germline V gene has CDR1 MGHRA and CDR2 YSYEKL. CDR3 residues: CASSSSGTSGRETQYF. CDR3 nucleotide sequence: TGCGCCAGCAGCTCATCCGGGACTAGCGGGAGAGAGACCCAGTACTTC.

This chain connects TRBV14 to TRBJ2-7; unclear D gene. The ends were cut back, 0 bases at V and 7 bases at J, with 10 bases in the middle. The CDR3 sequence is 13 residues long. CDR1 and CDR2 (germline): SGHDN, FVKESK. This CDR3 reads CASSQDIRREQYF. The CDR3 DNA is TGTGCCAGCAGCCAAGATATAAGGCGGGAGCAGTACTTC.

This rearrangement joins TRBV10-3 to TRBJ2-3; 10 nucleotides match TRBD1. Trimming at V came to 11 bases and at J to 2 bases, leaving 10 bases not matched to a gene. CDR1 and CDR2 (germline): ENHRY, SYGVKD. This CDR3 is 15 amino acids long. CDR3 nucleotide sequence: TGTGCCGTCCTCTCCGGACAGGGGGACACAGATACGCAGTATTTT. This gives the protein CAVLSGQGDTDTQYF.

This clone was detected a few times. The genes are TRBV7-8 and TRBJ2-5; no reliable D call. V lost 1 base to trimming and J lost 4 bases, with 7 bases between them. Germline CDR1 SGHVS, CDR2 FQNEAQ. This CDR3 spans 13 amino acids. DNA of the CDR3: TGTGCCAGCAGCTTAGGATCCGCAGAGACCCAGTACTTC. It translates to CASSLGSAETQYF.

The chain employs TRBV28 and TRBJ2-5; 9 bases map to TRBD1. The DNA matches TRBJ2-7 better at its end, which makes the J call doubtful. Germline loops: CDR1 MDHEN, CDR2 SYDVKM. The CDR3 runs to 14 residues. The CDR3 protein is CASRKQGANYEQYF. The DNA for the CDR3 is TGTGCCAGCAGAAAACAGGGGGCCAACTACGAGCAGTACTTC.

The chain links TRBV2 to TRBJ2-6; D unresolved. V lost 5 bases and J lost 0, with 20 bases in between. This CDR3 comprises 19 residues. Per the germline V gene, CDR1 is SNHLY and CDR2 is FYNNEI. The CDR3 DNA reads as TGTGCCAGCAGTCCTAATCACCCCAAACTTTTCTCTGGGGCCAACGTCCTGACTTTC. Translating it yields CASSPNHPKLFSGANVLTF.

The chain links TRBV7-2 to TRBJ1-2; the match to TRBD1 covers 7 bases. The CDR3 is 15 amino acids. Germline V gene data show CDR1 as SGHTA and CDR2 as FQGNSA. The V gene end was trimmed by 2 bases and the J gene end by 5 bases; junction bases not matched to a gene: 8. The CDR3 loop reads CASSLYEGGEYGYTF. CDR3 DNA sequence: TGTGCCAGCAGCTTATACGAAGGGGGCGAGTATGGCTACACCTTC.

The chain has TRBV28 and TRBJ1-5, with D hard to call. This CDR3 has 15 residues. Germline V lookup: CDR1 MDHEN, CDR2 SYDVKM. V was shortened by 3 bases and J by 2 bases, with 11 bases between the two germline ends. CDR3 nucleotide sequence: TGTGCCAGCAGTTTGTTTAGGGAGCGCAATCAGCCCCAGCATTTT. Protein sequence: CASSLFRERNQPQHF.

This clone was observed a few times. V is TRBV5-6 and J is TRBJ2-5, with unresolved D. Germline V gives CDR1 SGHDT, CDR2 YYEEEE. CDR3 length equals 11 residues. Trimming cost V 0 bases and J 9 bases, with 6 bases left between them. The CDR3 reads CASSLVGPQYF. The CDR3 DNA reads TGTGCCAGCAGCTTGGTAGGGCCCCAGTACTTC.

The chain joins TRBV28 to TRBJ1-1; D gene unclear. Trimming shortened V by 7 bases and J by 11 bases, and 20 bases separated the two germline ends. The length of the CDR3 is 13 residues. Germline assignment: CDR1 MDHEN and CDR2 SYDVKM. The CDR3 region is CASTLRNTLDAFF. As DNA, the CDR3 is TGTGCCAGCACCCTAAGGAACACTCTGGACGCTTTCTTT.

The genes are TRBV19 and TRBJ2-3, with a tentative D call TRBD2 (5 bases). The germline gives CDR1 LNHDA, CDR2 SQIVND (reference sequence). The germline V and J ends were trimmed by 5 bases and 4 bases, with 10 bases remaining between them. CDR3 length: 13 amino acids. In DNA, the CDR3 is TGTGCCAGTAGTGCGGACGGGGCAGATACGCAGTATTTT. Encoded protein: CASSADGADTQYF.

The chain is built from TRBV5-4 and TRBJ2-3; TRBD1 matches at 11 bases. Per the germline V gene, CDR1 is SGHNT and CDR2 is YYREEE (reference sequence). The CDR3 totals 15 residues. V was clipped by 3 bases and J by 2 bases; unmatched bases: 2. CDR3 DNA sequence: TGTGCCAGCAGCTCGGACAGGGGGCTCACAGATACGCAGTATTTT. This encodes CASSSDRGLTDTQYF.

The CDR3 DNA reads as TGCGCCAGCAGTGCGTCAGTAAGCAATCAGCCCCAGCATTTT. Translation: CASSASVSNQPQHF. The chain employs TRBV10-2 and TRBJ1-5; unclear D gene. Trimming cost V 4 bases and J 1 base, with 8 bases left between them. This CDR3 is built from 14 residues. The germline gives CDR1 WSHSY, CDR2 SAAADI.

The V gene is TRBV30, the J gene TRBJ1-4; D is possibly TRBD1 (5 bases). The CDR3 has 13 amino acids. V was clipped by 7 bases and J by 8 bases, with 17 bases between them. Germline values: CDR1 GTSNPN, CDR2 SVGIG (reference sequence). The CDR3 protein is CAFGPGLREKLFF. As DNA, the CDR3 is TGTGCCTTTGGCCCGGGGCTAAGGGAAAAACTGTTTTTT. Supplemented by reference TRBV30 and TRBJ1-4, the full variable domain reads SQTIHQWPATLVQPVGSPLSLECTVEGTSNPNLYWYRQAAGRGLQLLFYSVGIGQISSEVPQNLSASRPQDRQFILSSKKLLLSDSGFYLCAFGPGLREKLFFGSGTQLSVL.

This clone appeared a few times. The chain combines TRBV7-2 with TRBJ2-7; D perhaps matches TRBD1 (5 bases). From germline, CDR1 is SGHTA and CDR2 FQGNSA. Trimming shortened V by 0 bases and J by 6 bases, and 9 bases separated the two germline ends. CDR3 length: 13 residues. The CDR3 DNA reads as TGTGCCAGCAGCTTAGCAGTAGGGGTCGAGCAGTACTTC. It translates to CASSLAVGVEQYF.

This clone has just one count. The rearrangement joins TRBV18 to TRBJ1-1; tentatively, D is TRBD1 (6 bases). The germline V gene has CDR1 KGHSH and CDR2 LQKENI. Trimming removed 1 base at V and 6 bases at J, with 12 bases between. This CDR3 is 14 amino acids long. This CDR3 reads CASSPQGGRSEAFF. The CDR3 DNA follows: TGTGCCAGCTCACCACAGGGGGGTCGGTCTGAAGCTTTCTTT.

In this sample, this clone turned up a few times. V is TRBV2 and J is TRBJ1-6; a weak D match, TRBD1 (5 bases). V shed 5 bases and J shed 1 base, with 6 bases lying between them. The CDR3 runs to 14 residues. From germline, CDR1 is SNHLY and CDR2 FYNNEI. The CDR3 region has the DNA TGTGCCAGCAGTCAGGGATCCTATAATTCACCCCTCCACTTT. It yields the protein CASSQGSYNSPLHF.

The chain uses TRBV29-1 and TRBJ1-1, with unresolved D. The V gene's germline CDR1 is SQVTM and CDR2 ANQGSEA. The CDR3 contains 13 residues. Trimming took 3 bases from V and 2 from J, leaving 10 bases between them. In nucleotides, the CDR3 is TGCAGCGTTGATATCCCATCAAACACTGAAGCTTTCTTT. Amino acid sequence: CSVDIPSNTEAFF.